A selection of T cell receptor beta chains follows, all from one sample in a study of blood T cell repertoires in COVID-19. Sequenced by immunoSEQ multiplex PCR; TCRdb stores in-frame clones only, minus some. In the table there are 120,000 to 150,000 clones, about nine tenths of which are singletons. The sequenced sample was peripheral blood. The receptor source for this set is a woman between 50 and 59 years old with acute or convalescent COVID-19. Each CDR3 is given with its conserved first and last residue. The D gene is left open where the match is weak. Size values are once, few and many counts, or a class for expanded clones, and some rows have none.

TRBJ2-3 once TRBD2 TRBV11-3 CASSLSIGRETDTQYF TGTGCCAGCAGCCTAAGTATAGGGAGGGAGACAGATACGCAGTATTTT
TRBJ2-1 - TRBD2 TRBV7-9 CASSLRTSGGYNEQFF TGTGCCAGCAGCCTCAGGACTAGCGGGGGATACAATGAGCAGTTCTTC
TRBJ1-1 - - TRBV13 CASSLVVVRGRMDTEAFF TGTGCCAGCAGCTTAGTAGTTGTTAGGGGTCGGATGGACACTGAAGCTTTCTTT
TRBJ1-1 once - TRBV9 CASSVEVGDTEAFF TGTGCCAGCAGCGTAGAAGTAGGGGACACTGAAGCTTTCTTT
TRBJ1-2 - TRBD1 TRBV5-1 CASSTGQGVQEGGYTF TGCGCCAGCAGCACCGGACAGGGCGTCCAGGAGGGAGGCTACACCTTC
TRBJ1-2 once TRBD1 TRBV19 CASSPQGVGYGYTF TGTGCCAGTAGTCCCCAGGGGGTCGGCTATGGCTACACCTTC
TRBJ1-6 - - TRBV3-1/TRBV3-2 CASRQEGSSYNSPLHF TGTGCCAGCAGGCAGGAGGGGAGCTCCTATAATTCACCCCTCCACTTT
TRBJ2-1 many TRBD2 TRBV11-3 CASSSGLAGGNEQFF TGTGCCAGCAGCTCAGGACTAGCGGGAGGGAATGAGCAGTTCTTC
TRBJ2-5 - TRBD2 TRBV10-3 CAISGRSSGRAQETQYF TGTGCCATCAGTGGACGCTCTAGCGGGAGGGCACAAGAGACCCAGTACTTC
TRBJ2-3 - - TRBV19 CASSSLEANTDTQYF TGTGCCAGTAGTAGCTTGGAGGCAAACACAGATACGCAGTATTTT
TRBJ1-1 - - TRBV6-1 CASSEASENTEAFF TGTGCCAGCAGTGAAGCCAGCGAGAACACTGAAGCTTTCTTT
TRBJ2-3 - - TRBV30 CAWSAPQGLTDTQYF TGTGCCTGGAGTGCCCCACAGGGCTTAACAGATACGCAGTATTTT
TRBJ1-1 - - TRBV10-3 CAISVEGMNTEAFF TGTGCCATCAGTGTAGAGGGAATGAACACTGAAGCTTTCTTT
TRBJ2-3 - TRBD2 TRBV7-3 CASGERGGTDTQYF TGTGCCAGCGGCGAGCGGGGGGGCACAGATACGCAGTATTTT
TRBJ1-3 - TRBD1 TRBV18 CASSPVPGQGNSGNTIYF TGTGCCAGCTCACCAGTCCCGGGACAGGGGAACTCTGGAAACACCATATATTTT
TRBJ2-2 - - TRBV19 CASSITRHGELFF TGTGCCAGTAGTATAACGCGGCACGGGGAGCTGTTTTTT
TRBJ2-1 - TRBD2 TRBV2 CASRQAGGHNEQFF TGTGCCAGCAGACAAGCGGGAGGTCACAATGAGCAGTTCTTC